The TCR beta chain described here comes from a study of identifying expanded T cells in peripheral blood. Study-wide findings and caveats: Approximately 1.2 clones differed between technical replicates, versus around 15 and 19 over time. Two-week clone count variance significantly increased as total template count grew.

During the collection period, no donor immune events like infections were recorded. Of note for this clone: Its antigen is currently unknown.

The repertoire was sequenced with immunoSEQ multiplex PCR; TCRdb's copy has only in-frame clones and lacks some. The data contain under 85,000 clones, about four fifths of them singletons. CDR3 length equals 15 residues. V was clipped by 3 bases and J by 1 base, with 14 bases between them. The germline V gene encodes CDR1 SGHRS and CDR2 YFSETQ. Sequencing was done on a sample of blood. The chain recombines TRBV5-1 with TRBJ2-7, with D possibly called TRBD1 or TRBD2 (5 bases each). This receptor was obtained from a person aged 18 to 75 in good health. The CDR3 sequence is CASSSFPGPSYEQYF. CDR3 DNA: TGCGCCAGCAGCTCGTTCCCGGGACCATCCTACGAGCAGTACTTC.